This TCR beta chain was recorded in a study of radiotherapy plus CTLA-4 blockade in lung cancer. Overall study: There were objective responses in 18% of patients, and around 31% had disease control. Points from the study as a whole: With interferon-beta, early dynamics of blood T cell clones were reported to best predict response.

Profiled with immunoSEQ multiplex PCR; TCRdb holds only in-frame clones, not every one. Here the sample spans fewer than 45,000 clones, 75% to 90% being singletons. In regard to this clone: As yet, its antigen is unknown.

The germline V gene encodes CDR1 SGDLS and CDR2 YYNGEE. The CDR3 covers 16 residues. Losses at the gene ends were 1 base for V and 5 bases for J; bases not matched to a gene: 5. This receptor was identified in a human donor with non-small cell lung cancer who had stable disease on radiotherapy plus ipilimumab. The sequencing here drew on peripheral blood, taken from a patient treated with radiotherapy plus ipilimumab. The chain is built from TRBV9 and TRBJ1-6; 8 nucleotides match TRBD1. The CDR3 DNA is TGTGCCAGCAGCGTAACGGGACAGGCTCATAATTCACCCCTCCACTTT. Residues: CASSVTGQAHNSPLHF.